This entry lists 32 T cell receptor beta chains sequenced from one sample in a study of blood T cell repertoires in COVID-19. Generated by immunoSEQ multiplex PCR, the TCRdb table keeps only in-frame clones and is missing some. In the table there are under 500,000 clones, roughly 87% of which are singletons. The sequenced material came from PBMCs or T cells enriched from blood (not recorded which). The receptors stem from a woman between 18 and 29 years old with acute COVID-19.

The chain is built from TRBV13 and TRBJ2-5; the match to TRBD2 covers 8 bases. Germline trimming cut 6 bases from V and 5 bases from J; bases unmatched to any gene: 5. CDR1 is PRHDT and CDR2 is FYEKMQ in the germline V gene (reference sequence). This CDR3 has 13 amino acids. The CDR3 sequence is CASRFSGEETQYF. As DNA, the CDR3 is TGTGCCAGCAGATTTAGCGGGGAGGAGACCCAGTACTTC.

This sequence joins TRBV5-4 and TRBJ2-1; 10 bases fit TRBD2. V trimming: 0 bases; J trimming: 6 bases; junction bases outside the gene matches: 3. The CDR3 loop spans 15 amino acids. CDR1 is SGHNT, CDR2 YYREEE, per germline (reference sequence). CDR3 amino acids: CASSLVSSGGNEQFF. CDR3 in DNA: TGTGCCAGCAGCTTGGTTTCTAGCGGGGGCAATGAGCAGTTCTTC.

This chain uses TRBV4-2 with TRBJ1-6, with D possibly matching TRBD1 (5 bases). The CDR3 is 16 residues long. V was cut by 3 bases and J by 3 bases, with 12 bases left in between. Germline values: CDR1 LGHNA, CDR2 YNFKEQ. CDR3 coding DNA: TGTGCCAGCAGCCAGGGGGGAGGAAGCTATAATTCACCCCTCCACTTT. This codes for CASSQGGGSYNSPLHF.

The rearrangement uses TRBV12-3 or TRBV12-4 and TRBJ2-1, with a possible D match to TRBD2 (5 bases). The CDR3 contains 13 residues. The V end was cut by 8 bases, the J end by 5 bases, with 13 bases between. DNA for the CDR3: TGTGCCAGCGGGGATCGGGGTAACAATGAGCAGTTCTTC. Protein: CASGDRGNNEQFF.

The chain is built from TRBV10-1 and TRBJ1-6; D not resolved. The CDR3 sequence is 14 residues long. The V gene lost 4 bases and the J gene lost 2 bases, with 6 bases spanning the gap. Germline CDR1 and CDR2: WNHNN and SYGVQD (reference sequence). This CDR3 is CASSAQAYNSPLHF. The CDR3 DNA is TGCGCCAGCAGTGCGCAGGCCTATAATTCACCCCTCCACTTT.

V usage is TRBV3-1 (or the pseudogene TRBV3-2) and J usage is TRBJ2-5; 10 nucleotides match TRBD2. The V and J ends lost 8 bases and 4 bases, in that order; junction bases with no gene match: 10. There are 15 residues in the CDR3. The germline V gene has CDR1 LGHDT and CDR2 YNNKEL (reference sequence). CDR3 protein: CASGAQRGGRETQYF. DNA for the CDR3: TGTGCCAGCGGGGCCCAGCGGGGGGGGAGAGAGACCCAGTACTTC.

V and J are TRBV7-2 and TRBJ2-1; D unresolved. Trimming cost V 2 bases and J 13 bases, with 12 bases left between them. There are 12 residues in the CDR3. Germline V CDR1 and CDR2: SGHTA, FQGNSA. The CDR3 DNA is TGTGCCAGCAGCTTATCTAGAACGGCCCAGTTCTTC. Protein sequence: CASSLSRTAQFF.

The chain uses TRBV9 and TRBJ1-2; a possible D gene is TRBD1 (6 bases). Germline assignment: CDR1 SGDLS and CDR2 YYNGEE. V lost 4 bases to trimming and J lost 8 bases, with 18 bases between them. The CDR3 runs to 14 residues. CDR3: CASSTLPGAGGYTF. The DNA for the CDR3 is TGTGCCAGCAGCACTCTCCCAGGGGCAGGAGGCTACACCTTC.

The genes are TRBV28 and TRBJ2-2; 9 nucleotides match TRBD1. This CDR3 is built from 15 residues. Germline CDR1 reads MDHEN; CDR2 reads SYDVKM. The trim removed 8 bases at V and 1 base at J, leaving 5 bases unmatched. CDR3 sequence: CASETGGENTGELFF. CDR3 DNA sequence: TGTGCCAGCGAGACAGGGGGAGAGAACACCGGGGAGCTGTTTTTT. The full variable domain, rest sourced from reference TRBV28 and TRBJ2-2, is DVKVTQSSRYLVKRTGEKVFLECVQDMDHENMFWYRQDPGLGLRLIYFSYDVKMKEKGDIPEGYSVSREKKERFSLILESASTNQTSMYLCASETGGENTGELFFGEGSRLTVL.

This chain links TRBV20-1 with TRBJ2-3; TRBD2 matches at 8 bases. The CDR3 extends over 14 amino acids. Germline-derived CDR1 and CDR2 are DFQATT and SNEGSKA (reference sequence). Trimming removed 3 bases from V and 4 bases from J; junction bases left unmatched: 6. For the CDR3, the DNA is TGCAGTGCTAGTTGGACGGGAGGGTCAGATACGCAGTATTTT. Its translation: CSASWTGGSDTQYF.

The V call is TRBV6-2 or TRBV6-3, the J call TRBJ1-2; perhaps TRBD1 as D (5 bases). The germline V gene encodes CDR1 MNHEY and CDR2 SVGEGT. The CDR3 loop spans 15 amino acids. The V end lost 4 bases, the J end lost 8 bases, and 20 bases lay between the germline ends. For the CDR3, the DNA is TGTGCCAGCAGTTTAAGGGATACAAGGGGAACGGGCTACACCTTC. Its translation is CASSLRDTRGTGYTF.

V usage is TRBV7-2 and J usage is TRBJ2-7, with D possibly matching TRBD2 (5 bases). This CDR3 comprises 13 residues. CDR1 is SGHTA, CDR2 FQGNSA, per germline. V shed 4 bases and J shed 3 bases, with 10 bases lying between them. CDR3 loop: CASSSGLVYEQYF. The CDR3 DNA reads TGTGCCAGCAGCTCCGGACTTGTCTACGAGCAGTACTTC.

The chain uses TRBV7-6 and TRBJ2-1; 9 bases fit TRBD2. The V segment lost 2 bases and the J segment 1 base; nucleotides outside the gene matches: 3. CDR1 is SGHVS and CDR2 is FNYEAQ in the germline V gene. This CDR3 region has 16 residues. CDR3 protein: CASSLLSGGSYNEQFF. The DNA for the CDR3 is TGTGCCAGCAGCTTACTAAGCGGGGGGTCCTACAATGAGCAGTTCTTC.

The CDR3 is CASSPNHGYTF. CDR3 coding DNA: TGTGCCAGCAGCCCCAATCATGGCTACACCTTC. The chain links TRBV12-3 or TRBV12-4 to TRBJ1-2, with D unresolved. The CDR3 consists of 11 residues. V was pared by 6 bases and J by 6 bases, with 8 bases between.

The gene calls are TRBV5-4 and TRBJ2-3; 10 positions match TRBD1. V was clipped by 3 bases and J by 6 bases; unmatched bases: 7. This CDR3 has 15 residues. Germline values: CDR1 SGHNT, CDR2 YYREEE (reference sequence). The CDR3 region is CASSSDRGSRDTQYF. CDR3 bases: TGTGCCAGCAGCTCGGACAGGGGGTCCCGGGATACGCAGTATTTT.

The chain couples TRBV10-2 to TRBJ2-1; 8 bases fit TRBD2. Germline CDR1 is WSHSY and CDR2 is SAAADI. V lost 7 bases, J lost 7 bases, and 9 bases stayed unmatched. CDR3 length equals 14 residues. The CDR3 reads CASKGGGGLNEQFF. The CDR3 DNA reads TGCGCCAGCAAGGGGGGCGGGGGGTTGAATGAGCAGTTCTTC.

This chain uses TRBV2 with TRBJ2-3, with a possible D match to TRBD1 (5 bases). The CDR3 loop spans 15 amino acids. V shed 8 bases and J shed 2 bases, with 17 bases lying between them. The V gene's germline CDR1 is SNHLY and CDR2 FYNNEI. The CDR3 region has the DNA TGTGCCAGCGACTCGTCTGGACAACTCACAGATACGCAGTATTTT. Its translation is CASDSSGQLTDTQYF.

The V call is TRBV3-1 (or the pseudogene TRBV3-2), the J call TRBJ1-6; TRBD1 matches at 8 bases. Looked up from germline, CDR1 is LGHDT and CDR2 is YNNKEL (reference sequence). Trimming removed 0 bases from V and 10 bases from J; junction bases left unmatched: 11. This CDR3 spans 17 amino acids. CDR3 bases: TGTGCCAGCAGCCAAGATAATAGGGGGACAGGCACCTCACCCCTCCACTTT. The encoded protein is CASSQDNRGTGTSPLHF.

The chain couples TRBV7-2 to TRBJ2-5; 7 bases fit TRBD2. With 1 base clipped from V and 4 bases from J, the junction kept 9 bases outside the gene matches. The CDR3 extends over 16 amino acids. From germline, CDR1 is SGHTA and CDR2 FQGNSA. CDR3 protein: CASSLVAGVLGETQYF. In DNA form, the CDR3 reads TGTGCCAGCAGCTTAGTTGCGGGAGTGTTGGGAGAGACCCAGTACTTC.

This chain links TRBV5-1 with TRBJ2-7, with 9 positions matching TRBD1. Germline CDR1 SGHRS, CDR2 YFSETQ. This CDR3 is built from 11 residues. V shed 0 bases, J shed 12 bases, and the junction held 1 base outside the gene matches. CDR3 loop: CASSLVDRGYF. The CDR3 DNA reads TGCGCCAGCAGCTTGGTGGACAGGGGGTACTTC.

The chain links TRBV27 to TRBJ2-7; TRBD1 agrees at 7 bases. This CDR3 is 13 amino acids long. Per germline, CDR1 MNHEY and CDR2 SMNVEV (reference sequence). V lost 4 bases to trimming and J lost 3 bases; unmatched junction nucleotides: 3. CDR3: CASSSTGFYEQYF. The CDR3 nucleotides read TGTGCCAGCAGTTCGACAGGGTTCTACGAGCAGTACTTC.

The V and J genes are TRBV15 and TRBJ1-3; D not certain. The germline V and J ends were trimmed by 0 bases and 8 bases, with 17 bases remaining between them. The CDR3 length is 16 residues. The germline CDR1 and CDR2 sequences are LNHNV and YYDKDF (reference sequence). CDR3 loop: CATSRDLWSPSDTIYF. The CDR3 coding sequence is TGTGCCACCAGCAGAGATTTGTGGTCCCCGTCGGACACCATATATTTT.

V usage is TRBV5-6 and J usage is TRBJ2-1; 7 positions match TRBD2. V gave up 3 bases and J gave up 4 bases; unmatched junction bases: 10. CDR3 length: 16 amino acids. The V gene's germline CDR1 is SGHDT and CDR2 YYEEEE. The CDR3 spells CASSWGTTFSYNEQFF. In DNA form, the CDR3 reads TGTGCCAGCAGCTGGGGGACTACCTTCTCTTACAATGAGCAGTTCTTC.

The chain links TRBV28 to TRBJ2-7; D possibly corresponds to TRBD1 (7 bases). The CDR3 is 12 amino acids. CDR1 and CDR2 (germline): MDHEN, SYDVKM. The V end lost 7 bases, the J end lost 7 bases, and 14 bases lay between the germline ends. CDR3 protein: CASTGGQLEQYF. The CDR3 DNA reads TGTGCCAGCACCGGGGGACAGTTGGAGCAGTACTTC.

V usage is TRBV6-1 and J usage is TRBJ2-7; TRBD1 matches at 12 bases. The CDR3 sequence is 16 residues long. Per germline, CDR1 MNHNS and CDR2 SASEGT. V lost 4 bases to trimming and J lost 5 bases; unmatched junction nucleotides: 9. The CDR3 DNA sequence: TGTGCCAGCAGTGCCTACCGGGACAGGGGGCTTGACGAGCAGTACTTC. As protein: CASSAYRDRGLDEQYF.

This sequence joins TRBV11-2 and TRBJ1-5; D gene ambiguous. Germline CDR1 reads SGHAT; CDR2 reads FQNNGV. The CDR3 totals 16 residues. The V and J ends lost 0 bases and 0 bases respectively, with 9 bases between them. The DNA of the CDR3 is TGTGCCAGCAGCTTAGATGCGGGGATTAGCAATCAGCCCCAGCATTTT. Translating gives CASSLDAGISNQPQHF.

The genes are TRBV4-3 and TRBJ2-3, with 10 positions matching TRBD2. From germline, CDR1 is LGHNA and CDR2 YSLEER. The V gene end was trimmed by 1 base and the J gene end by 0 bases; junction bases not matched to a gene: 1. CDR3 length equals 16 residues. This CDR3 reads CASSQVLAGSTDTQYF. CDR3 nucleotides: TGCGCCAGCAGCCAAGTACTAGCGGGGAGCACAGATACGCAGTATTTT.

This sequence joins TRBV7-9 and TRBJ1-1, with 7 bases that match TRBD1. Per the germline V gene, CDR1 is SEHNR and CDR2 is FQNEAQ (reference sequence). The CDR3 length is 15 residues. V lost 5 bases and J lost 4; bases outside the gene matches: 10. The CDR3 sequence: CASSLPTGQGTEAFF. In nucleotides, the CDR3 is TGTGCCAGCAGCCTGCCGACAGGGCAGGGCACTGAAGCTTTCTTT.

V usage is TRBV6-4 and J usage is TRBJ2-4, with a tentative D call TRBD1 (6 bases). V was pared by 5 bases and J by 15 bases, with 29 bases between. The CDR3 length is 16 residues. The V gene's germline CDR1 is MRHNA and CDR2 SNTAGT. CDR3 sequence reads: CASSSNRDINFENGYF. The CDR3 DNA sequence: TGTGCCAGCAGTTCTAACCGGGACATCAATTTCGAAAACGGGTACTTC.

The chain carries TRBV11-2 and TRBJ1-1, with D uncertain. Trimming took off 5 bases at V and 1 base at J, with 11 bases between the two ends. The V gene's germline CDR1 is SGHAT and CDR2 FQNNGV. The CDR3 consists of 14 residues. Here the CDR3 DNA reads TGTGCCAGCAGCATCACGGTCCGGAACACTGAAGCTTTCTTT. Its translation: CASSITVRNTEAFF. Looking up the rest from reference TRBV11-2 and TRBJ1-1 gives the full variable domain: EAGVAQSPRYKIIEKRQSVAFWCNPISGHATLYWYQQILGQGPKLLIQFQNNGVVDDSQLPKDRFSAERLKGVDSTLKIQPAKLEDSAVYLCASSITVRNTEAFFGQGTRLTVV.

The V gene is TRBV9, the J gene TRBJ2-7; D remains unclear. The CDR3 consists of 15 residues. Germline CDR1 SGDLS, CDR2 YYNGEE. Trimming shortened V by 0 bases and J by 3 bases, and 13 bases separated the two germline ends. CDR3 residues: CASSVAGPDDYEQYF. The CDR3 DNA reads as TGTGCCAGCAGCGTAGCTGGGCCAGATGACTACGAGCAGTACTTC.

The rearrangement joins TRBV6-6 to TRBJ2-7; 8 nucleotides agree with TRBD2. This CDR3 region has 13 residues. The germline gives CDR1 MNHNY, CDR2 SVGAGI (reference sequence). J gave up 3 bases and V 2 bases, and 0 bases lay outside the gene matches. This CDR3 reads CASSYGTSYEQYF. CDR3 in DNA: TGTGCCAGCAGTTACGGGACTAGCTACGAGCAGTACTTC.